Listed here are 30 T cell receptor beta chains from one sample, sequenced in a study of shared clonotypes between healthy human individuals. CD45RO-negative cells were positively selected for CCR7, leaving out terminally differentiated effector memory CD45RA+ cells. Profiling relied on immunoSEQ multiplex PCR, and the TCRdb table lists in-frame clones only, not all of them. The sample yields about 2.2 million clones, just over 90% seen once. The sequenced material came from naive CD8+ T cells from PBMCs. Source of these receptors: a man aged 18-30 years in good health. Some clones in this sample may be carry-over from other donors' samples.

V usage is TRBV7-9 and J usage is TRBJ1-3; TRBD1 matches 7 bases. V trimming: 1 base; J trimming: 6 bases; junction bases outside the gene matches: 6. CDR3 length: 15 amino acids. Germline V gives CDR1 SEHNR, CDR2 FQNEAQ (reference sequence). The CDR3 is CASSLDRGRLNTIYF. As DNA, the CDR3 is TGTGCCAGCAGCTTAGACAGGGGACGTTTAAACACCATATATTTT.

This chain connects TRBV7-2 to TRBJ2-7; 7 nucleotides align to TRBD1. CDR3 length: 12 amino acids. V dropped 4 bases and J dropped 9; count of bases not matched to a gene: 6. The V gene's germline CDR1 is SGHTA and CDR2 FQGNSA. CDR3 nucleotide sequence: TGTGCCAGCAGCTCCAGGACAGGTGGGCAGTACTTC. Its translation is CASSSRTGGQYF. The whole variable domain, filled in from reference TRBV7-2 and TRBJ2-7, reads GAGVSQSPSNKVTEKGKDVELRCDPISGHTALYWYRQSLGQGLEFLIYFQGNSAPDKSGLPSDRFSAERTGGSVSTLTIQRTQQEDSAVYLCASSSRTGGQYFGPGTRLTVT.

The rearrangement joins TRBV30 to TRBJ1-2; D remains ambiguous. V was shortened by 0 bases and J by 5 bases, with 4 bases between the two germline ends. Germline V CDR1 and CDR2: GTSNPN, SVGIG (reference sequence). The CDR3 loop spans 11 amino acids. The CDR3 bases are TGTGCCTGGAGTGTACTGTATGGCTACACCTTC. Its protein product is CAWSVLYGYTF. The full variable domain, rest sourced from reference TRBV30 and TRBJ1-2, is SQTIHQWPATLVQPVGSPLSLECTVEGTSNPNLYWYRQAAGRGLQLLFYSVGIGQISSEVPQNLSASRPQDRQFILSSKKLLLSDSGFYLCAWSVLYGYTFGSGTRLTVV.

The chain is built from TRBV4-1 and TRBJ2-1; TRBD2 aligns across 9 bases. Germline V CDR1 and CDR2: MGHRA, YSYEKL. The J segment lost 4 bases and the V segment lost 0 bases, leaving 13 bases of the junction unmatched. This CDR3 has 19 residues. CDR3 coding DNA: TGCGCCAGCAGCCAAGATCGGCCTAGCGGGAAGATAGGGTACAATGAGCAGTTCTTC. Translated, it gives CASSQDRPSGKIGYNEQFF.

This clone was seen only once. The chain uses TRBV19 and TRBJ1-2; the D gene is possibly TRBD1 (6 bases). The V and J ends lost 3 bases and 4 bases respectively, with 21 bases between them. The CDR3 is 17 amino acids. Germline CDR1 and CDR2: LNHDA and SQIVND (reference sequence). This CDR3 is CASSIGAVNDRSYGYTF. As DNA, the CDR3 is TGTGCCAGTAGTATCGGGGCCGTCAACGACAGGAGCTATGGCTACACCTTC.

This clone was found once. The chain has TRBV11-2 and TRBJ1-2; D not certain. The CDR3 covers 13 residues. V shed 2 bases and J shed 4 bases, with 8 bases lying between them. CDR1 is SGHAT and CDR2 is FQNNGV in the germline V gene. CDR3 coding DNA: TGTGCCAGCAGCTTACGATCACTCTATGGCTACACCTTC. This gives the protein CASSLRSLYGYTF.

CDR3 loop: CAYNRDDGRGTEAFF. Here the CDR3 DNA reads TGTGCCTACAACCGGGACGACGGGCGGGGCACTGAAGCTTTCTTT. This chain links TRBV7-9 with TRBJ1-1, with a tentative D call TRBD1 (5 bases). Between the trimmed V and J ends, which lost 11 bases and 4 bases, there was a span of 23 bases. This CDR3 region has 15 residues. Germline values: CDR1 SEHNR, CDR2 FQNEAQ (reference sequence). The whole variable domain, filled in from reference TRBV7-9 and TRBJ1-1, reads DTGVSQNPRHKITKRGQNVTFRCDPISEHNRLYWYRQTLGQGPEFLTYFQNEAQLEKSRLLSDRFSAERPKGSFSTLEIQRTEQGDSAMYLCAYNRDDGRGTEAFFGQGTRLTVV.

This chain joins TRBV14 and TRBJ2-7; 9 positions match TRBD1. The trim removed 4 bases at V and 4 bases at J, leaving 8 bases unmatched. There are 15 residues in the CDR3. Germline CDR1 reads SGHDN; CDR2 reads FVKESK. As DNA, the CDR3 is TGTGCCAGCAGCCGGGGACAGGGTGGCTTGTACGAGCAGTACTTC. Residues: CASSRGQGGLYEQYF. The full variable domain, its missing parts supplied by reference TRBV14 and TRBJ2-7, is EAGVTQFPSHSVIEKGQTVTLRCDPISGHDNLYWYRRVMGKEIKFLLHFVKESKQDESGMPNNRFLAERTGGTYSTLKVQPAELEDSGVYFCASSRGQGGLYEQYFGPGTRLTVT.

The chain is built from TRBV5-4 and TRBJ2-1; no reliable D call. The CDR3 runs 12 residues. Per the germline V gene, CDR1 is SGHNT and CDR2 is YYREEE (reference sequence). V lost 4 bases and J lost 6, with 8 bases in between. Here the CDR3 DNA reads TGTGCCAGCAGCCTACTCCCCAATGAGCAGTTCTTC. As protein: CASSLLPNEQFF.

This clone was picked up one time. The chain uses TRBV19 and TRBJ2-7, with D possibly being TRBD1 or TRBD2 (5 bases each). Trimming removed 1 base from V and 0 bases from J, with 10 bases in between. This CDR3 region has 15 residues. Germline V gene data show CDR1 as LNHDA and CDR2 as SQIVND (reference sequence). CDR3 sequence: CASSIGDPYSYEQYF. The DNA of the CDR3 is TGTGCCAGTAGTATAGGGGACCCGTACTCCTACGAGCAGTACTTC.

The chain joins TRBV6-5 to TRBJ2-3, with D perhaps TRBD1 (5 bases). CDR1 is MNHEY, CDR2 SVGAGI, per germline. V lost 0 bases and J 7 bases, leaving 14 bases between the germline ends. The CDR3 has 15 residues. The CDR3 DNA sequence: TGTGCCAGCAGTTACTCCGTCTCTCAGGGTTATACGCAGTATTTT. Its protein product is CASSYSVSQGYTQYF.

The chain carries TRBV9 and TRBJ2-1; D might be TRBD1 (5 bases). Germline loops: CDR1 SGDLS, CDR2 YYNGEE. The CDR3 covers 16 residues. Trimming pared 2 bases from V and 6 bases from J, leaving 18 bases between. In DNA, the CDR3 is TGTGCCAGCAGCGTGCCTGGGGCTAAAGGGGTCAATGAGCAGTTCTTC. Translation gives CASSVPGAKGVNEQFF.

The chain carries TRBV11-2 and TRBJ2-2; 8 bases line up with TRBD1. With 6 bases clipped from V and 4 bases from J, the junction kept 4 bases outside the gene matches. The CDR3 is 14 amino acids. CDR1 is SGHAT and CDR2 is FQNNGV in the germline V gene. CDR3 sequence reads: CASRQQGGTGELFF. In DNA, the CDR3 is TGTGCCAGCAGGCAACAGGGGGGCACCGGGGAGCTGTTTTTT.

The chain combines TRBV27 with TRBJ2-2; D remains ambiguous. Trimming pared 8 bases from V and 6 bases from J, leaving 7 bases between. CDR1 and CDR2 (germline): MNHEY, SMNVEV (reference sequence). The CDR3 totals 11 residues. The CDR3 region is CASHGPGELFF. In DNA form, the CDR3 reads TGTGCCAGCCACGGCCCCGGGGAGCTGTTTTTT.

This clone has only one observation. The CDR3 is CSAGGPFTGELFF. In DNA, the CDR3 is TGCAGCGCTGGAGGGCCCTTCACCGGGGAGCTGTTTTTT. V is TRBV29-1 and J is TRBJ2-2; TRBD2 might be the D (6 bases). The CDR3 has 13 residues. CDR1 and CDR2 from the germline V gene are SQVTM and ANQGSEA. The V and J ends lost 7 bases and 4 bases respectively, with 13 bases between them.

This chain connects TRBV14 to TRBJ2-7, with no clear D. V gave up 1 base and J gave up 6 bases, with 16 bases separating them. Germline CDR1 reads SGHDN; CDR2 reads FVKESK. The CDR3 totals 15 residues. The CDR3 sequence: CASSQVLIAYPEQYF. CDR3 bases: TGTGCCAGCAGCCAAGTTTTAATCGCCTACCCCGAGCAGTACTTC.

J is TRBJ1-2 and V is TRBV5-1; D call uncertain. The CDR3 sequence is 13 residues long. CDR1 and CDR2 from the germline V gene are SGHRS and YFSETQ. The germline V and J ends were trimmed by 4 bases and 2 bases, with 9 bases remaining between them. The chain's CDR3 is CASSPTYNYGYTF. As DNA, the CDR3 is TGCGCCAGCAGCCCGACATACAACTATGGCTACACCTTC.

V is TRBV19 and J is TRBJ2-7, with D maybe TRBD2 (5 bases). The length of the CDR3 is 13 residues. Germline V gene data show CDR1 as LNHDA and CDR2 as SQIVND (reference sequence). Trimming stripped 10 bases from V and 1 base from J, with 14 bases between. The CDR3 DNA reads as TGTGCCACCGGAAGAGGGCTATCCTACGAGCAGTACTTC. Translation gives CATGRGLSYEQYF. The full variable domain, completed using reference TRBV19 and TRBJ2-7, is DGGITQSPKYLFRKEGQNVTLSCEQNLNHDAMYWYRQDPGQGLRLIYYSQIVNDFQKGDIAEGYSVSREKKESFPLTVTSAQKNPTAFYLCATGRGLSYEQYFGPGTRLTVT.

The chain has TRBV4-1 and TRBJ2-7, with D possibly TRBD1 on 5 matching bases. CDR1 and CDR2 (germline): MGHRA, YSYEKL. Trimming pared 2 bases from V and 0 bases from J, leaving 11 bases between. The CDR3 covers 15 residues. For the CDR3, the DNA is TGCGCCAGCAGCCAACCGGACACGAGCTCCTACGAGCAGTACTTC. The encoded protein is CASSQPDTSSYEQYF.

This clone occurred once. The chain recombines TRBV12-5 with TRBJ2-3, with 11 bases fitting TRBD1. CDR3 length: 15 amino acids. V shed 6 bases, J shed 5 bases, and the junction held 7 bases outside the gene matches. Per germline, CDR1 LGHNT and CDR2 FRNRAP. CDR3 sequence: CASGEPGQGEDTQYF. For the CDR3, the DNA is TGTGCTAGTGGCGAACCGGGACAGGGGGAAGATACGCAGTATTTT.

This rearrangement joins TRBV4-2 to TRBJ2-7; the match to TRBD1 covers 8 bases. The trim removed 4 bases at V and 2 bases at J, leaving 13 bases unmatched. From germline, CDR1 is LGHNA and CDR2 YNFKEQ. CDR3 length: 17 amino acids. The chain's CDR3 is CASSPAIGGTGAYEQYF. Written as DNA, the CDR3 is TGTGCCAGCAGCCCTGCTATAGGGGGGACAGGAGCCTACGAGCAGTACTTC.

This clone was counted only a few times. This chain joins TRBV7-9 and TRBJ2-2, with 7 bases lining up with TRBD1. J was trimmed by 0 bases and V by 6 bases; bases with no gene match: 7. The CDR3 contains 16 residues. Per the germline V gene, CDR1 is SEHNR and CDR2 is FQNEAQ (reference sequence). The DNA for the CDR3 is TGTGCCAGCAGATTTGACAGGGACCCGAACACCGGGGAGCTGTTTTTT. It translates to CASRFDRDPNTGELFF. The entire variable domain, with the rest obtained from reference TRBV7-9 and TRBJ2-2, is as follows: DTGVSQNPRHKITKRGQNVTFRCDPISEHNRLYWYRQTLGQGPEFLTYFQNEAQLEKSRLLSDRFSAERPKGSFSTLEIQRTEQGDSAMYLCASRFDRDPNTGELFFGEGSRLTVL.

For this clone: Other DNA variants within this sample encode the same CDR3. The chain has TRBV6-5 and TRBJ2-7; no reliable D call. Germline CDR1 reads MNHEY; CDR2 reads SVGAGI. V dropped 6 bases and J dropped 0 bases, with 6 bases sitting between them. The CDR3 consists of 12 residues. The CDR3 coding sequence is TGTGCCAGCAGCCCCAGCTCCTACGAGCAGTACTTC. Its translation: CASSPSSYEQYF.

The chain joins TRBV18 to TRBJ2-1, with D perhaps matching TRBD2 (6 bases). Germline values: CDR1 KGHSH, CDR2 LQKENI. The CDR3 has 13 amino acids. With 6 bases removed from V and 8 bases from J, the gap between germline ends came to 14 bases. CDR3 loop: CASSPTSSYEQFF. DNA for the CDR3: TGTGCCAGCTCCCCGACTAGTTCCTATGAGCAGTTCTTC.

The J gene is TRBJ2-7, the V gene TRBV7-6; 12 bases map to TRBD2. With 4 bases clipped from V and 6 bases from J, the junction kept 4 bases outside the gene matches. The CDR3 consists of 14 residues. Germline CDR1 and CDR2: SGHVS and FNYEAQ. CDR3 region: CASSSGLAGSEQYF. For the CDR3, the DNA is TGTGCCAGCAGCTCTGGACTAGCGGGAAGCGAGCAGTACTTC.

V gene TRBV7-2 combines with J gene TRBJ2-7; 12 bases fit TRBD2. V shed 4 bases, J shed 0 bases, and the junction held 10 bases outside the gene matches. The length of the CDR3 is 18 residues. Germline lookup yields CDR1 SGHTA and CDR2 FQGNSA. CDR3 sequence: CASSSSGLAGHSSYEQYF. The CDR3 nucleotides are TGTGCCAGCAGCTCTTCGGGACTAGCGGGCCATAGCTCCTACGAGCAGTACTTC. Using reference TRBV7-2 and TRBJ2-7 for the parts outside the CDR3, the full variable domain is GAGVSQSPSNKVTEKGKDVELRCDPISGHTALYWYRQSLGQGLEFLIYFQGNSAPDKSGLPSDRFSAERTGGSVSTLTIQRTQQEDSAVYLCASSSSGLAGHSSYEQYFGPGTRLTVT.

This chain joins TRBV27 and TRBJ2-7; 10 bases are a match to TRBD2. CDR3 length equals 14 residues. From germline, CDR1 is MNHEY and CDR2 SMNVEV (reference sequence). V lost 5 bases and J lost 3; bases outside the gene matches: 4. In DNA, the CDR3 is TGTGCCAGCAGTCTAGCGGGAGCCCTCTACGAGCAGTACTTC. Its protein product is CASSLAGALYEQYF.

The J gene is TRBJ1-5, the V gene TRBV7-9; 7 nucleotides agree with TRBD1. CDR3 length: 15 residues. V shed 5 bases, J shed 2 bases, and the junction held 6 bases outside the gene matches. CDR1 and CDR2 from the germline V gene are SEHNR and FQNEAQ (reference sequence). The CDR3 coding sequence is TGTGCCAGCAGCGCCGACAGGGCGCGCAATCAGCCCCAGCATTTT. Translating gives CASSADRARNQPQHF.

The CDR3 region is CASRPTGDGLHGYTF. CDR3 DNA sequence: TGCGCCAGCAGGCCGACAGGGGACGGGCTCCACGGCTACACCTTC. The rearrangement links TRBV10-2 to TRBJ1-2, with 8 positions matching TRBD1. This CDR3 contains 15 residues. J was trimmed by 8 bases and V by 6 bases; bases with no gene match: 14. Germline loops: CDR1 WSHSY, CDR2 SAAADI.

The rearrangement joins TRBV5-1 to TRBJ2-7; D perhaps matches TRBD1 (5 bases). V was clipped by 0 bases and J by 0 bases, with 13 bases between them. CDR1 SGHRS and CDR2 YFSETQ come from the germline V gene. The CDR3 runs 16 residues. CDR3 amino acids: CASSLARTTYSYEQYF. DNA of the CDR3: TGCGCCAGCAGCTTGGCAAGGACAACTTACTCCTACGAGCAGTACTTC.